Presented here are 28 T cell receptor beta chains from one specimen sequenced in a study of regulatory T cells in long-lasting Graves disease. In building TCR beta libraries, iRepertoire HTBI primers were used together with Arm-PCR of CDR3 regions. One entry per CDR3 protein results from TCRdb running MiXCR on the multiplex PCR reads. This table holds about 400,000 distinct CDR3 sequences, about 20% found once. The time point here: persistent/refractory GD, antithyroid drugs over 5 years with positive TRAb. PBMCs were the source of the RNA used for TCR sequencing. The material was peripheral blood mononuclear cells (PBMCs), obtained when the disease was refractory, from a patient treated with antithyroid drugs. The source is a female donor with Graves disease.

This clonotype was seen ten or more times. V and J are TRBV11-1 and TRBJ2-7; no definite D call. CDR3 length: 14 residues. V lost 2 bases to trimming and J lost 4 bases, with 12 bases between them. The germline V gene encodes CDR1 SGHAT and CDR2 FQDESV (reference sequence). CDR3 residues: CASSLSSPFYEQYF. The CDR3, as DNA: TGTGCCAGCAGCTTATCCTCCCCCTTTTACGAGCAGTACTTC.

V is TRBV12-5 and J is TRBJ1-5; 11 bases line up with TRBD1. Germline assignment: CDR1 LGHNT and CDR2 FRNRAP. The V gene end was trimmed by 1 base and the J gene end by 3 bases; junction bases not matched to a gene: 2. The CDR3 has 16 amino acids. CDR3 sequence reads: CASGLGGQGVNQPQHF. The DNA for the CDR3 is TGTGCTAGTGGTTTGGGGGGACAGGGGGTCAATCAGCCCCAGCATTTT. Full variable domain (outside the CDR3, taken from reference TRBV12-5 and TRBJ1-5): DARVTQTPRHKVTEMGQEVTMRCQPILGHNTVFWYRQTMMQGLELLAYFRNRAPLDDSGMPKDRFSAEMPDATLATLKIQPSEPRDSAVYFCASGLGGQGVNQPQHFGDGTRLSIL.

As DNA, the CDR3 is TGTGCCAGCTCATCCGGCCCCGTAGGCGCCGTACAGTTCTTC. It specifies CASSSGPVGAVQFF. The rearrangement links TRBV18 to TRBJ2-1; D is undetermined. The CDR3 consists of 14 residues. The germline V gene encodes CDR1 KGHSH and CDR2 LQKENI. V lost 5 bases to trimming and J lost 13 bases, with 21 bases between them.

This clonotype was observed at least ten times. Germline is not matched at one junction end, which may reflect a read error. This rearrangement joins TRBV7-9 to TRBJ2-7; the match to TRBD1 covers 10 bases. The length of the CDR3 is 15 residues. The germline V gene has CDR1 SEHNR and CDR2 FQNEAQ (reference sequence). For the CDR3, the DNA is TGTGCCAGCAGCCCGGGACAGGGGAATAGCGGGTCCTCCTCCTTC. Amino acids: CASSPGQGNSGSSSF.

This clonotype was detected ten times or more. The rearrangement joins TRBV11-2 to TRBJ1-6; D is unclear. Trimming took 5 bases from V and 5 from J, leaving 10 bases between them. This CDR3 comprises 14 residues. Germline V lookup: CDR1 SGHAT, CDR2 FQNNGV. For the CDR3, the DNA is TGTGCCAGCAGCCGCTATGGGGATAATTCACCCCTCCACTTT. Protein sequence: CASSRYGDNSPLHF.

In this sample, this clonotype turned up many times. The V call is TRBV12-3 or TRBV12-4, the J call TRBJ1-2; unclear D gene. This CDR3 region has 12 residues. V lost 6 bases and J 7 bases, leaving 12 bases between the germline ends. This CDR3 is CASSPGGRGYTF. For the CDR3, the DNA is TGTGCCAGCAGCCCCGGCGGGCGTGGCTACACCTTC.

This clonotype was counted ten times or more. The rearrangement uses TRBV12-3 or TRBV12-4 and TRBJ2-7; D might be TRBD1 (6 bases). Trimming removed 6 bases at V and 8 bases at J, with 20 bases between. This CDR3 comprises 14 residues. In DNA form, the CDR3 reads TGTGCCAGCAGGACCAGGACAGCCCCTACGCAGCAGTACTTC. Amino acids: CASRTRTAPTQQYF.

This clonotype has more than one count but fewer than ten. V usage is TRBV28 and J usage is TRBJ2-1, with D possibly matching TRBD1 (5 bases). Trimming stripped 5 bases from V and 8 bases from J, with 10 bases between. The CDR3 length is 12 residues. Germline lookup yields CDR1 MDHEN and CDR2 SYDVKM. In nucleotides, the CDR3 is TGTGCCAGCAGTGTGGGGCGCGATGAGCAGTTCTTC. Translating it yields CASSVGRDEQFF.

The CDR3 sequence is CASSLSTGLLEETQYF. DNA for the CDR3: TGCGCCAGCAGCCTCTCGACAGGACTACTGGAAGAGACCCAGTACTTC. V is TRBV5-1 and J is TRBJ2-5; possibly TRBD1 or TRBD2 for D (6 bases each). The germline gives CDR1 SGHRS, CDR2 YFSETQ. The CDR3 has 16 amino acids. Trimming removed 4 bases from V and 3 bases from J, with 19 bases in between.

The chain carries TRBV20-1 and TRBJ1-6, with D possibly matching TRBD1 (6 bases). The CDR3 spans 15 residues. Germline V gene lookup returns CDR1 DFQATT and CDR2 SNEGSKA (reference sequence). The germline V and J ends were trimmed by 1 base and 10 bases, with 17 bases remaining between them. The CDR3, as DNA: TGCAGTGCTAGAGGCAACAGGGAACCCCAATCACCCCTCCACTTT. It is translated as CSARGNREPQSPLHF.

CDR3 amino acids: CASNPRIGETQYF. The CDR3 region has the DNA TGTGCCAGCAACCCCCGGATAGGCGAGACCCAGTACTTC. The V and J genes are TRBV14 and TRBJ2-5; D ambiguous. CDR3 length equals 13 residues. The germline V and J ends were trimmed by 7 bases and 5 bases, with 14 bases remaining between them. Germline lookup yields CDR1 SGHDN and CDR2 FVKESK.

There are many counts of this clonotype. The chain's CDR3 is CASSRSGLAAAKETQYF. For the CDR3, the DNA is TGTGCCAGCAGTCGTTCGGGACTAGCGGCAGCCAAAGAGACCCAGTACTTC. The chain combines TRBV6-1 with TRBJ2-5; 11 bases align to TRBD2. The trim removed 5 bases at V and 3 bases at J, leaving 11 bases unmatched. CDR1 is MNHNS and CDR2 is SASEGT in the germline V gene. The CDR3 runs to 17 residues.

This clonotype has ten or more counts. The V gene is TRBV28, the J gene TRBJ1-6; D is undetermined. The V gene lost 6 bases and the J gene lost 6 bases, with 12 bases spanning the gap. This CDR3 has 14 residues. Per the germline V gene, CDR1 is MDHEN and CDR2 is SYDVKM. The DNA for the CDR3 is TGTGCCAGCAGCTTCCTGACACGTAATTCACCCCTCCACTTT. This gives the protein CASSFLTRNSPLHF.

This clonotype was picked up a small number of times. The chain links TRBV7-9 to TRBJ1-4, with D possibly matching TRBD1 (5 bases). The germline CDR1 and CDR2 sequences are SEHNR and FQNEAQ (reference sequence). The CDR3 spans 17 residues. The V and J ends lost 5 bases and 0 bases respectively, with 16 bases between them. In DNA, the CDR3 is TGTGCCAGCAGCCGACGTGTGGGGGGGACAACTAATGAAAAACTGTTTTTT. It translates to CASSRRVGGTTNEKLFF.

This sequence joins TRBV11-2 and TRBJ2-3; D not certain. CDR3 length: 14 residues. Germline CDR1 SGHAT, CDR2 FQNNGV. The V and J ends lost 0 bases and 4 bases respectively, with 8 bases between them. For the CDR3, the DNA is TGTGCCAGCAGCTTAGAGGGTTTGGCAGATACGCAGTATTTT. Translating gives CASSLEGLADTQYF.

About this clonotype itself: This may arise from a read error, as a much more abundant clone is one base away. The V and J genes are TRBV5-8 and TRBJ2-7; either TRBD1 or TRBD2 may supply D (5 bases each). In germline, CDR1 is SGHTS, CDR2 YDEGEE. This CDR3 is built from 14 residues. CDR3 loop: CASNLAGAIYEQYF. CDR3 nucleotide sequence: TGTGCCAGCAACTTGGCCGGGGCGATCTACGAGCAGTACTTC.

The V call is TRBV19, the J call TRBJ1-2, with D perhaps TRBD1 (6 bases). CDR1 is LNHDA and CDR2 is SQIVND in the germline V gene (reference sequence). V was clipped by 9 bases and J by 3 bases, with 11 bases between them. The CDR3 has 12 residues. This CDR3 reads CARDRSYYGYTF. The CDR3 region has the DNA TGTGCCAGAGACAGGTCCTACTATGGCTACACCTTC.

A few counts support this clonotype. This rearrangement joins TRBV27 to TRBJ1-1; no firm D call. V dropped 8 bases and J dropped 3 bases, with 10 bases sitting between them. CDR3 length: 12 amino acids. Germline-derived CDR1 and CDR2 are MNHEY and SMNVEV (reference sequence). CDR3 sequence (DNA): TGTGCCAGCGGAGACTTCGACACTGAAGCTTTCTTT. The encoded protein is CASGDFDTEAFF.

Comment on this clonotype: The junction does not match germline at one end; this may be a read error. This chain joins TRBV5-1 and TRBJ2-6; perhaps TRBD1 as D (5 bases). The CDR3 runs 15 residues. CDR1 and CDR2 (germline): SGHRS, YFSETQ. The CDR3, as DNA: TGCACCAGCAGCTTGAGGAGCTCTGGGGCCGACGTCCTGACTTTC. It translates to CTSSLRSSGADVLTF.

Comments on this clonotype: Being one base from a much bigger clone, this may be a read error. The chain couples TRBV28 to TRBJ2-5; D gene ambiguous. This CDR3 spans 17 amino acids. V gave up 3 bases and J gave up 3 bases, with 20 bases separating them. Germline V gene sequence: CDR1 MDHEN, CDR2 SYDVKM. The CDR3 sequence is CASSLAAGGITEETQYF. CDR3 sequence (DNA): TGTGCCAGCAGTTTGGCGGCTGGCGGAATTACCGAAGAGACCCAGTACTTC.

Many counts were recorded for this clonotype. J is TRBJ2-5 and V is TRBV7-2, with 8 bases fitting TRBD1. Trimming removed 8 bases from V and 4 bases from J; junction bases left unmatched: 6. The germline CDR1 and CDR2 sequences are SGHTA and FQGNSA. CDR3 length: 13 amino acids. The CDR3, as DNA: TGTGCCAGCGGGGCAGGGGGCGTAGAGACCCAGTACTTC. This translates into CASGAGGVETQYF.

This chain connects TRBV19 to TRBJ2-7; D may be TRBD2 (5 bases). Germline loops: CDR1 LNHDA, CDR2 SQIVND (reference sequence). The V gene lost 11 bases and the J gene lost 4 bases, with 15 bases spanning the gap. The CDR3 sequence is 12 residues long. The CDR3 is CACGVPGYEQYF. As DNA, the CDR3 is TGTGCCTGTGGAGTTCCGGGGTACGAGCAGTACTTC.

The rearrangement joins TRBV20-1 to TRBJ2-3; possible D gene TRBD2, 6 bases. V was clipped by 3 bases and J by 13 bases, with 11 bases between them. Germline V gene lookup returns CDR1 DFQATT and CDR2 SNEGSKA (reference sequence). This CDR3 is built from 10 residues. CDR3 sequence reads: CSASKTGEYF. The DNA for the CDR3 is TGCAGTGCTAGCAAGACGGGGGAGTATTTT.

V gene TRBV5-1 combines with J gene TRBJ2-7; 7 nucleotides agree with TRBD2. The J segment lost 5 bases and the V segment lost 0 bases, leaving 14 bases of the junction unmatched. The CDR3 has 17 amino acids. The germline V gene has CDR1 SGHRS and CDR2 YFSETQ. The DNA of the CDR3 is TGCGCCAGCAGCTTGGAACCAATAAGCGGGGTTCTTAACGAGCAGTACTTC. Its translation: CASSLEPISGVLNEQYF.

Only a few counts were recorded for this clonotype. V usage is TRBV18 and J usage is TRBJ1-4; no reliable D call. Germline assignment: CDR1 KGHSH and CDR2 LQKENI. V lost 2 bases to trimming and J lost 0 bases, with 10 bases between them. The CDR3 covers 16 residues. The chain's CDR3 is CASSPSRPTTNEKLFF. For the CDR3, the DNA is TGTGCCAGCTCACCAAGTAGGCCTACAACTAATGAAAAACTGTTTTTT.

This clonotype was detected a few times. This chain uses TRBV5-1 with TRBJ2-7; D not resolved. Germline assignment: CDR1 SGHRS and CDR2 YFSETQ. This CDR3 is built from 15 residues. Trimming cost V 0 bases and J 2 bases, with 12 bases left between them. The CDR3 here is CASSLDPGSTYEQYF. CDR3 coding DNA: TGCGCCAGCAGCTTGGATCCGGGTTCGACCTACGAGCAGTACTTC.

With regard to this clonotype: This may be a read error: a much more frequent sequence differs by one nucleotide. The genes are TRBV3-1 and TRBJ1-6; D gene unclear. Germline values: CDR1 LGHDT, CDR2 YNNKEL (reference sequence). This CDR3 has 15 amino acids. V was shortened by 3 bases and J by 6 bases, with 12 bases between the two germline ends. The CDR3 here is CASSHVRTSNSPLHF. The CDR3 nucleotides read TGTGCCAGCAGCCATGTTCGCACCTCTAATTCACCCCTCCACTTT.

There are a few counts of this clonotype. The chain has TRBV20-1 and TRBJ1-6; possible D gene TRBD1, 6 bases. The CDR3 runs to 12 residues. V was pared by 7 bases and J by 7 bases, with 11 bases between. The germline CDR1 and CDR2 sequences are DFQATT and SNEGSKA (reference sequence). CDR3 loop: CSGGGPNSPLHF. The CDR3 DNA reads TGCAGTGGGGGGGGGCCCAATTCACCCCTCCACTTT.